The text below deals with one T cell receptor (beta chain). The antigen is undetermined. Axillary draining lymph nodes of breast cancer patients supplied the node samples. This entry is derived from a study of breast tumors, draining lymph nodes, adjacent tissues. TCRdb reanalysed the multiplex PCR reads using MiXCR and keeps one entry per CDR3 protein. This table has about 180,000 distinct CDR3 sequences, 30% to 35% appearing once. Whole-study results and caveats: Data only fit, rather than demonstrated, lymph node origin of most tumor T cells. Tumor TCR diversity was below lymph nodes but above nontumor tissue. Compared with basal-like, luminal-like tumors shared significantly more repertoire with nontumor tissue. Most tumor T cells seemingly derive from lymph node, then expand in tumor.

Germline V lookup: CDR1 MNHEY, CDR2 SVGAGI. Trimming took 4 bases from V and 0 from J, leaving 10 bases between them. The CDR3 length is 15 residues. The chain is built from TRBV6-5 and TRBJ2-1; no clear D. The source material was axillary lymph node tissue. This TCR derives from a female donor with breast cancer. Some clones in this sample may be carry-over from other donors' samples. The CDR3 spells CASSSKILSYNEQFF. In DNA form, the CDR3 reads TGTGCCAGCAGTTCAAAGATACTCTCCTACAATGAGCAGTTCTTC.